The T cell receptor beta chain described here comes from a study of T cell responses to AZD1222 COVID-19 vaccine. General study results and limits: All repertoire sampling was performed exclusively after the peak T cell response.

A word on this clone: The antigen remains undetermined.

Germline V gene lookup returns CDR1 SNHLY and CDR2 FYNNEI. V lost 3 bases and J 12 bases, leaving 11 bases between the germline ends. This CDR3 comprises 11 residues. The table came from immunoSEQ multiplex PCR; TCRdb's copy has only in-frame clones and leaves some out. The data show over 100,000 clones, around 90% seen once. The sequence came from an adult who received the AZD1222 COVID-19 vaccine. The specimen was peripheral blood, collected 28 days after the second AZD1222 dose. The rearrangement links TRBV2 to TRBJ1-2; D is possibly TRBD1 (6 bases). In DNA, the CDR3 is TGTGCCAGCAGTGATTGGGACAAAAACACCTTC. Protein: CASSDWDKNTF.